Sequencing of this TCR beta chain was carried out in a study of read filtering for tumor transcriptome and immune sequencing. Looking at the study overall: TCR-mapped reads were about 4.05 to 11 million with IR-seq versus roughly 85 to 1,400 with RNA-seq.

Trimming left V 0 bases short and J 2 bases short, with 7 bases between. Per the germline V gene, CDR1 is MGHRA and CDR2 is YSYEKL. The CDR3 has 14 amino acids. This clonotype was found a few times. At the time of active disease, bone marrow was collected from every patient. From roughly 400 ng of RNA, a library with molecular barcoded alpha/delta and beta/gamma adaptors was made. TCRdb re-derived calls from the reads in MiXCR, one entry per CDR3 protein. Of 65,000 or so distinct CDR3 sequences in the sample, around a fifth were seen once. This clonotype was obtained from a donor at least 40 years old with multiple myeloma. Specimen: a population of CD138-negative cells sorted from bone marrow. The J gene is TRBJ1-2, the V gene TRBV4-1, with a possible D match to TRBD1 (5 bases). The CDR3 DNA follows: TGCGCCAGCAGCCAAGACAGGGCGAACTATGGCTACACCTTC. Translated: CASSQDRANYGYTF.